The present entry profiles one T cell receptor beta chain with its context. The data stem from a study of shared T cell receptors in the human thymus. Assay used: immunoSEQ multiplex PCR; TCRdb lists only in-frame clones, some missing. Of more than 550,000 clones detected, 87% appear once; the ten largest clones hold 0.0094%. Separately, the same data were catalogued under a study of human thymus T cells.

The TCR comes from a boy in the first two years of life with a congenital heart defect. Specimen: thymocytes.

The CDR3 region has the DNA TGTGCCAGCAGTGAGGGACAGGGCACCGGAGAGCAGTTCTTC. Translating it yields CASSEGQGTGEQFF. The rearrangement links TRBV25-1 to TRBJ2-1; TRBD1 matches 9 bases. This CDR3 comprises 14 residues. After removal of 3 bases from V and 10 bases from J, the junction contained 7 bases not matched to a gene. Germline V gene sequence: CDR1 MGHDK, CDR2 SYGVNS.